One TCR beta chain is described in this entry. Under the authors' procedure: From reference gene primer amplification, estimates of nucleated cell counts were derived. Repertoires were generated with immunoSEQ multiplex PCR, while TCRdb's copy carries only in-frame clones and drops some. V and J calls and clone size are given by that table; D and trimming were obtained from the DNA. The table records fewer than 85,000 clones, roughly four fifths of them present only once. The CDR3 consists of 17 residues. V was shortened by 4 bases and J by 3 bases, with 22 bases between the two germline ends. Germline CDR1 SGHTA, CDR2 FQGNSA. This sample is drawn from a study of blood T cell repertoires in COVID-19. About the research overall: Spain, Italy and the United States supplied samples that represented acute and convalescent COVID-19. PBMCs, B-cell-depleted T cells, or T cells provided the cDNA or gDNA that made up the material.

This sequence joins TRBV7-2 and TRBJ2-7; maybe TRBD2 (5 bases). This receptor was taken from a woman of 80 years or more with active or convalescent COVID-19. Sequencing input: peripheral blood. The CDR3 reads CASSSAPVSWAGYEQYF. CDR3 DNA: TGTGCCAGCAGCTCCGCCCCGGTATCTTGGGCGGGCTACGAGCAGTACTTC.